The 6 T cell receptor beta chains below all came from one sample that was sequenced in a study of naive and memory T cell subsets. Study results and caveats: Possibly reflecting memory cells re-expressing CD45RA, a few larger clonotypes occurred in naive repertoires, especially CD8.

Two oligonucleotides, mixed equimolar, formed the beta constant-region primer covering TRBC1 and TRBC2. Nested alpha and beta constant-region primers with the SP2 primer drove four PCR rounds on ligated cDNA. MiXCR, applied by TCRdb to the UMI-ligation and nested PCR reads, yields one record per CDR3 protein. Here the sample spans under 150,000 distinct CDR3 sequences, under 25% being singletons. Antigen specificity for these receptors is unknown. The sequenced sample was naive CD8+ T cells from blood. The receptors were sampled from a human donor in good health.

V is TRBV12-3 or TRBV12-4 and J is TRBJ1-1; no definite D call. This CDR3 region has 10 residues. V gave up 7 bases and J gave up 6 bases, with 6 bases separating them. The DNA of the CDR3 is TGTGCCAGCATGGGTTCTGAAGCTTTCTTT. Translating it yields CASMGSEAFF.

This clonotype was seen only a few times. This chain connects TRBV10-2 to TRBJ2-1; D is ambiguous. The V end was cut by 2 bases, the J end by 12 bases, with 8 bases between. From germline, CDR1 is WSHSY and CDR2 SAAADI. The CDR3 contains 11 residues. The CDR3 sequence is CASSEIERQFF. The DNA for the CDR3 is TGCGCCAGCAGTGAGATTGAAAGGCAGTTCTTC.

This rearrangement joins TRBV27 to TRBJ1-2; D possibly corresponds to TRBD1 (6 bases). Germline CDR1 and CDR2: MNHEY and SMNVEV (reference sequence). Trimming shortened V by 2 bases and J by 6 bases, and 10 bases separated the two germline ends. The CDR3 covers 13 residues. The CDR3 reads CASSLIGGDGYTF. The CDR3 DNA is TGTGCCAGCAGTTTAATCGGGGGCGATGGCTACACCTTC.

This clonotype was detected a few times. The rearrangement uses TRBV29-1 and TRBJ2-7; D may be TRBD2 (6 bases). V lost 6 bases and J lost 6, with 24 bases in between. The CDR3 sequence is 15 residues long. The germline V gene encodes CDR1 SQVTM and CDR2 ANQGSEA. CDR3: CSVPSEAGTSTEQYF. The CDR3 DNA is TGCAGCGTCCCGTCGGAGGCGGGAACATCCACCGAGCAGTACTTC.

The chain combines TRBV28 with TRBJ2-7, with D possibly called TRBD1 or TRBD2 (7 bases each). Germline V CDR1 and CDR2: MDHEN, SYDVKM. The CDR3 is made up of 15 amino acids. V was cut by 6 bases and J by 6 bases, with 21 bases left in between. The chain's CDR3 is CASSRGGSQGSEQYF. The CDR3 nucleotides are TGTGCCAGCAGCAGGGGGGGGTCCCAGGGCAGCGAGCAGTACTTC.

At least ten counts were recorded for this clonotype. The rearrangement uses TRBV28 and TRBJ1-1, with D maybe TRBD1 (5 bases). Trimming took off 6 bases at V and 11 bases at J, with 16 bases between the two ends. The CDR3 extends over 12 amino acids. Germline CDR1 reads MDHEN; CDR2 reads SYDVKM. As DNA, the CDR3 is TGTGCCAGCAGCTGGGGCCAAGGGGTGGCTTTCTTT. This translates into CASSWGQGVAFF.